The rows below give T cell receptor beta chains drawn from one sample of a study of CD8 T cells in Susac syndrome. TCRdb processed the immunoSEQ multiplex PCR reads anew with MiXCR; each CDR3 protein has one entry. The repertoire has approximately 190,000 distinct CDR3 sequences, 90% to 97% of them found once; the top ten carry more than 0.08%. Sequencing was performed on CD4+ T cells from PBMCs. The origin of the receptors is a human donor with Susac syndrome. CDR3s include the opening cysteine and the closing phenylalanine or tryptophan. Each record gives: clone size, V gene, J gene, CDR3 protein. Size is omitted from some rows. Given values are once, few, many or a class for expanded clones.

size: .
V: TRBV7-3
J: TRBJ2-5
CDR3: CASSRNRGLQETQYF

size: .
V: TRBV6-2/TRBV6-3
J: TRBJ2-3
CDR3: CASSDRDGTDTQYF

size: .
V: TRBV20-1
J: TRBJ2-1
CDR3: CSALALAGGSYNEQFF

size: .
V: TRBV18
J: TRBJ2-5
CDR3: CASSPLGNGTPRDQETQYF

size: .
V: TRBV4-3
J: TRBJ1-2
CDR3: CASSQGISRDYGYTF

size: .
V: TRBV5-1
J: TRBJ1-6
CDR3: CASSLDRVSPLHF

size: .
V: TRBV7-9
J: TRBJ2-7
CDR3: CASSFPGQGLAYEQYF

size: .
V: TRBV5-4
J: TRBJ2-7
CDR3: CASSRGQGREQYF

size: .
V: TRBV7-2
J: TRBJ1-1
CDR3: CASSRHPNTEAFF

size: .
V: TRBV20-1
J: TRBJ2-1
CDR3: CSASPPSGTYNEQFF

size: .
V: TRBV7-2
J: TRBJ2-5
CDR3: CASSLAMYQETQYF

size: .
V: TRBV12-3/TRBV12-4
J: TRBJ2-5
CDR3: CASSGQGRHETQYF

size: .
V: TRBV11-1
J: TRBJ2-7
CDR3: CASSNRDRGSYEQYF

size: .
V: TRBV20-1
J: TRBJ1-2
CDR3: CSANGGRGGGYTF

size: .
V: TRBV5-1
J: TRBJ1-1
CDR3: CASSLGRTGPEAFF

size: .
V: TRBV7-3
J: TRBJ2-7
CDR3: CASSFGLGSHYEQYF

size: .
V: TRBV7-6
J: TRBJ2-5
CDR3: CASSRIQPTGGKETQYF

size: .
V: TRBV4-2
J: TRBJ2-3
CDR3: CASSQGTGVLADTQYF

size: .
V: TRBV28
J: TRBJ1-4
CDR3: CAITNEKLFF

size: .
V: TRBV14
J: TRBJ1-4
CDR3: CASSPIGLPATNEKLFF

size: once
V: TRBV25-1
J: TRBJ2-3
CDR3: CASKRTPGGGQYF

size: .
V: TRBV5-6
J: TRBJ1-5
CDR3: CASSFGEQPQHF

size: .
V: TRBV2
J: TRBJ1-1
CDR3: CASSEEGHNTEAFF

size: .
V: TRBV3-1
J: TRBJ1-1
CDR3: CASKIRGENTEAFF

size: .
V: TRBV2
J: TRBJ2-3
CDR3: CATSQGGPDTQYF

size: .
V: TRBV20-1
J: TRBJ1-2
CDR3: CSASRQPTGITYGYTF

size: .
V: TRBV7-9
J: TRBJ1-1
CDR3: CASSFPGQLVTEAFF

size: once
V: TRBV15
J: TRBJ2-5
CDR3: CATGLAGGGTQYF

size: .
V: TRBV7-3
J: TRBJ2-3
CDR3: CASSLFTNRGSTDTQYF

size: .
V: TRBV28
J: TRBJ2-3
CDR3: CATNPPGGNTDTQYF

size: .
V: TRBV5-1
J: TRBJ2-3
CDR3: CASGPSGGRTDTQYF

size: .
V: TRBV27
J: TRBJ1-4
CDR3: CASSLGGDREKLFF

size: .
V: TRBV7-2
J: TRBJ2-7
CDR3: CASSFVGEQYF

size: .
V: TRBV4-1
J: TRBJ2-1
CDR3: CASSQGDRVVEQFF

size: few
V: TRBV12-3/TRBV12-4
J: TRBJ2-6
CDR3: CASSLGVSGANVLTF

size: .
V: TRBV9
J: TRBJ2-5
CDR3: CASSVDWGGEETQYF

size: .
V: TRBV5-6
J: TRBJ1-6
CDR3: CASSMGRNSPLHF

size: once
V: TRBV19
J: TRBJ2-3
CDR3: CASSHPQTDTQYF

size: .
V: TRBV3-1
J: TRBJ2-2
CDR3: CASSQGLLGGVTGELFF

size: .
V: TRBV20-1
J: TRBJ2-7
CDR3: CSARSGQGAPYEQYF

size: .
V: TRBV29-1
J: TRBJ2-3
CDR3: CSVEPTSGGVTDTQYF

size: .
V: TRBV2
J: TRBJ2-5
CDR3: CAGTRDAQETQYF

size: .
V: TRBV30
J: TRBJ1-2
CDR3: CAWSVGGDGYTF

size: .
V: TRBV20-1
J: TRBJ2-2
CDR3: CSARGDSGGARTGELFF

size: .
V: TRBV30
J: TRBJ2-3
CDR3: CAWSTLMQGGTDTQYF

size: .
V: TRBV20-1
J: TRBJ2-3
CDR3: CSARGTPRDTQYF

size: .
V: TRBV20-1
J: TRBJ2-7
CDR3: CSAGGGGAVFSYEQYF

size: .
V: TRBV4-3
J: TRBJ1-1
CDR3: CASRNHGPNTEAFF

size: .
V: TRBV20-1
J: TRBJ2-5
CDR3: CSVPRYQETQYF

size: .
V: TRBV5-1
J: TRBJ1-1
CDR3: CASSPRTGGDTEAFF